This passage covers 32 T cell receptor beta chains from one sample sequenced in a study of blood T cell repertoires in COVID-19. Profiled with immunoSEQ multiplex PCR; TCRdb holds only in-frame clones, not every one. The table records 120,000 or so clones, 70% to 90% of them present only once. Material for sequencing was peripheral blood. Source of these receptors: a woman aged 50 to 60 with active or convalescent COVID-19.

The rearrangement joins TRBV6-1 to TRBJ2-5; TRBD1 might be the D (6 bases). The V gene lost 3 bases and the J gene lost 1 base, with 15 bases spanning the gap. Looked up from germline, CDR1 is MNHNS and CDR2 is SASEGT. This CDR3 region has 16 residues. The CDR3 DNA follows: TGTGCCAGCAGTGAGGATCTCTGGGGGCTCCAAGAGACCCAGTACTTC. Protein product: CASSEDLWGLQETQYF.

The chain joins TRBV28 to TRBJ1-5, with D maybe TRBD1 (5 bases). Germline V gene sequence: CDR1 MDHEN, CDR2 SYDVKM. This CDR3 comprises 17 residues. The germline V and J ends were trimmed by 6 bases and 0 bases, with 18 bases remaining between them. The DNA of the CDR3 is TGTGCCAGCAGCCAGGACCTCCTGGGGCGTAGCAATCAGCCCCAGCATTTT. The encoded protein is CASSQDLLGRSNQPQHF. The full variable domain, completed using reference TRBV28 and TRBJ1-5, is DVKVTQSSRYLVKRTGEKVFLECVQDMDHENMFWYRQDPGLGLRLIYFSYDVKMKEKGDIPEGYSVSREKKERFSLILESASTNQTSMYLCASSQDLLGRSNQPQHFGDGTRLSIL.

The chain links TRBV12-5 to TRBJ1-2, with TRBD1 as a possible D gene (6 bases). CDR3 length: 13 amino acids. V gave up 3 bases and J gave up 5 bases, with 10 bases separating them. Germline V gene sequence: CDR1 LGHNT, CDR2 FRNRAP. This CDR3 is CASGFEGEYGYTF. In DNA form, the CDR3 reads TGTGCTAGTGGTTTCGAGGGGGAGTATGGCTACACCTTC.

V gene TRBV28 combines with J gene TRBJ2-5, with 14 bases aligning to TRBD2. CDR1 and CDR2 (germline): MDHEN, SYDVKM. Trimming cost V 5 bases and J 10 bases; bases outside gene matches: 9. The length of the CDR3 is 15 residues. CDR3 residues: CASSPPRLAGGDQYF. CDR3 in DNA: TGTGCCAGCAGTCCACCTAGACTAGCGGGAGGGGACCAGTACTTC.

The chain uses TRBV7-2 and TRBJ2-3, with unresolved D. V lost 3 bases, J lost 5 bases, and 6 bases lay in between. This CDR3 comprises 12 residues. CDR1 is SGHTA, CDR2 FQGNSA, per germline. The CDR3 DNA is TGTGCCAGCAGCTTCGAGCAAGATACGCAGTATTTT. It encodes CASSFEQDTQYF.

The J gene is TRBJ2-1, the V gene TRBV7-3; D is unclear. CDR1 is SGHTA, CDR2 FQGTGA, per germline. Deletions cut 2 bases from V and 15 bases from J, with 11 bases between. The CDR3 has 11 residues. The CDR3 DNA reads TGTGCCAGCAGCTTAGGTGGGCTTCCGTTCTTC. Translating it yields CASSLGGLPFF.

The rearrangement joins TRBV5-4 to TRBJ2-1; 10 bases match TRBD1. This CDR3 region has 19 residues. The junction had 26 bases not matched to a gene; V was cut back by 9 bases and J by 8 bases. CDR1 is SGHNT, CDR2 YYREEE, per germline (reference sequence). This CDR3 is CATGQGILLGGGSLDEQFF. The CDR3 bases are TGTGCCACGGGACAGGGGATCCTACTGGGGGGCGGGAGTCTGGATGAGCAGTTCTTC.

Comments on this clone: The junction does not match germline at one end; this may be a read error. CDR3 amino acids: CASSLRIAGAQETQYF. CDR3 in DNA: TGTGCTAGCAGCTTACGTATAGCGGGGGCTCAAGAGACCCAGTACTTC. The rearrangement uses TRBV7-7 and TRBJ2-5, with 9 bases matching TRBD2. The germline CDR1 and CDR2 sequences are SSHAT and FNYEAQ (reference sequence). The CDR3 consists of 16 residues.

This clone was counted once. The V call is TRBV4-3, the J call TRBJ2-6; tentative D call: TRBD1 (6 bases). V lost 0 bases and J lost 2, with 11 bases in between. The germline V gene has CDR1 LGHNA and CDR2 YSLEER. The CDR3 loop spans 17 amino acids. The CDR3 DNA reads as TGCGCCAGCAGCCAAGATCCCAACAGGGCTGGGGCCAACGTCCTGACTTTC. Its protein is CASSQDPNRAGANVLTF.

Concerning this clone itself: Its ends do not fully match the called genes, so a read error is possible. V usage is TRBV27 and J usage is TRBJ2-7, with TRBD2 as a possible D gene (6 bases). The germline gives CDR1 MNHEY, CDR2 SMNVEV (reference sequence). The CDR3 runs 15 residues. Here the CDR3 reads CTSSFYGLTNYEQYF. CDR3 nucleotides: TGTACCAGCAGTTTCTATGGACTAACCAACTACGAGCAGTACTTC.

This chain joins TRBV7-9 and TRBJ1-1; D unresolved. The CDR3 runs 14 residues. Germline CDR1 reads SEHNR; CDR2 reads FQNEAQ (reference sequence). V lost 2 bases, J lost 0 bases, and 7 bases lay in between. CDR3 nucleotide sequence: TGTGCCAGCAGCTTACCCCCAGTGAACACTGAAGCTTTCTTT. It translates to CASSLPPVNTEAFF.

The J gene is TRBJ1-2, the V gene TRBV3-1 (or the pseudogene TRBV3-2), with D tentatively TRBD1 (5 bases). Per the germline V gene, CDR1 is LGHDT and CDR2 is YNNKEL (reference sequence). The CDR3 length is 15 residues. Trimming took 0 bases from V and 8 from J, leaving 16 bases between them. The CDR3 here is CASSQDLAQGGGYTF. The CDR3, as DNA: TGTGCCAGCAGCCAAGATCTCGCGCAGGGTGGCGGCTACACCTTC.

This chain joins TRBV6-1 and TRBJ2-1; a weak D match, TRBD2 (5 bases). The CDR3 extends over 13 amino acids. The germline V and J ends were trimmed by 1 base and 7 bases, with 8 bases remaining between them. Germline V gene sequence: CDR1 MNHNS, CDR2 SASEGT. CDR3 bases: TGTGCCAGCAGTGAAGAACAGCGGAATGAGCAGTTCTTC. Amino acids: CASSEEQRNEQFF.

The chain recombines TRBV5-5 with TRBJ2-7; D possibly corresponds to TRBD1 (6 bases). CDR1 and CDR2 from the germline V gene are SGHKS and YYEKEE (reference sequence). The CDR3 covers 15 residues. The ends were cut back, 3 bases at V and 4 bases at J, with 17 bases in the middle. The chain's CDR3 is CASSSYQTGVYEQYF. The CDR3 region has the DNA TGTGCCAGCAGCTCATACCAGACAGGAGTTTACGAGCAGTACTTC.

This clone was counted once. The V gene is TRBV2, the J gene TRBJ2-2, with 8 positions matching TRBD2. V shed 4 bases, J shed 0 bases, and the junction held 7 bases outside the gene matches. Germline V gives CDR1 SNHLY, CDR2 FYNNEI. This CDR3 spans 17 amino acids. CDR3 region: CASSALTGGANTGELFF. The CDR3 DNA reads TGTGCCAGCAGTGCCCTGACGGGAGGGGCGAACACCGGGGAGCTGTTTTTT.

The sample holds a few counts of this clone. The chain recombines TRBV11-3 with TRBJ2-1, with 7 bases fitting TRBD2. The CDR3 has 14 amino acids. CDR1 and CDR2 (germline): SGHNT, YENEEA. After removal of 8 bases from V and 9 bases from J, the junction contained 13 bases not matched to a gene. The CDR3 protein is CASAAGDPYGEQFF. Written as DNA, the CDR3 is TGTGCCAGCGCGGCGGGAGACCCTTACGGTGAGCAGTTCTTC.

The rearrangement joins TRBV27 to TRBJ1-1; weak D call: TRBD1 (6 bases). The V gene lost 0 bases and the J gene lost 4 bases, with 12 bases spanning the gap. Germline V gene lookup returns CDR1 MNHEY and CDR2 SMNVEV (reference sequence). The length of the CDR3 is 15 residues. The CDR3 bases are TGTGCCAGCAGTTTATCTTACCGGACAGTCACTGAAGCTTTCTTT. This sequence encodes CASSLSYRTVTEAFF.

In DNA, the CDR3 is TGTGCCAGTAGACCAGGTGACAGGGTCTGGGAGACCCAGTACTTC. This sequence encodes CASRPGDRVWETQYF. The chain combines TRBV19 with TRBJ2-5, with 7 positions matching TRBD1. The CDR3 is 15 residues long. Trimming at V came to 6 bases and at J to 5 bases, leaving 12 bases not matched to a gene. CDR1 and CDR2 from the germline V gene are LNHDA and SQIVND (reference sequence).

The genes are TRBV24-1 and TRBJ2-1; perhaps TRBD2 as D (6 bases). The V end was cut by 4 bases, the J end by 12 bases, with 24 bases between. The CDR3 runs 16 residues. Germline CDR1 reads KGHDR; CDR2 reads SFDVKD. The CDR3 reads CATSDFSREYEGGQFF. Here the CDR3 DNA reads TGTGCCACCAGTGACTTTTCCCGGGAATATGAGGGAGGGCAGTTCTTC.

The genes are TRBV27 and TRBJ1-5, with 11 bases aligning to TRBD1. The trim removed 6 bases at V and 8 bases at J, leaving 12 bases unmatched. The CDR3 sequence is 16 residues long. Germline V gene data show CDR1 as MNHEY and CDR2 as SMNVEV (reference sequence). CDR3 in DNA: TGTGCCAGCAGCCGTTTATGGGACAGGGGGAGGGAGCCCCAGCATTTT. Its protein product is CASSRLWDRGREPQHF.

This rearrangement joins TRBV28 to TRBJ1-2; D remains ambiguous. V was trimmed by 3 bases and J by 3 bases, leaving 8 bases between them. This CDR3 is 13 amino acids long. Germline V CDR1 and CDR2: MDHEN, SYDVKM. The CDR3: CASSLPGYYGYTF. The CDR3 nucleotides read TGTGCCAGCAGTTTGCCGGGTTACTATGGCTACACCTTC.

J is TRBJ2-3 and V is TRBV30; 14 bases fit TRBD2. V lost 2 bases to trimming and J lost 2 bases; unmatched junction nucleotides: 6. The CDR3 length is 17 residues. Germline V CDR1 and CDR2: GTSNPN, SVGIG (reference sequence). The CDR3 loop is CAWSFGLAGGTTDTQYF. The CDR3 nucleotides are TGTGCCTGGAGTTTCGGACTAGCGGGAGGCACCACAGATACGCAGTATTTT.

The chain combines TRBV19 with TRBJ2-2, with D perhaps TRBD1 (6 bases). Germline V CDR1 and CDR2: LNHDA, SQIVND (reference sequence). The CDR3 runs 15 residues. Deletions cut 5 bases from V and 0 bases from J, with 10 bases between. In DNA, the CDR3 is TGTGCCAGTAGTCCTTGGACAGCGAACACCGGGGAGCTGTTTTTT. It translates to CASSPWTANTGELFF.

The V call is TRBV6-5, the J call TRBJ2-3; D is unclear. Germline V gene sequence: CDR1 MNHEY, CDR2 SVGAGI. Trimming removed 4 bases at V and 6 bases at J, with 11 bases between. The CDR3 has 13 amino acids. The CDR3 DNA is TGTGCCAGCAGTTTTTTCCGCGTGGATACGCAGTATTTT. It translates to CASSFFRVDTQYF.

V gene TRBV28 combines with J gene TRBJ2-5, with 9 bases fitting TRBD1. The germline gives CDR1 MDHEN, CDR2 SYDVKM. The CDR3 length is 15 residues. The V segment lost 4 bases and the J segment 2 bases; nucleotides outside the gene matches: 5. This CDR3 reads CASSSPGQGQETQYF. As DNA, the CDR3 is TGTGCCAGCAGTTCGCCGGGACAGGGACAAGAGACCCAGTACTTC.

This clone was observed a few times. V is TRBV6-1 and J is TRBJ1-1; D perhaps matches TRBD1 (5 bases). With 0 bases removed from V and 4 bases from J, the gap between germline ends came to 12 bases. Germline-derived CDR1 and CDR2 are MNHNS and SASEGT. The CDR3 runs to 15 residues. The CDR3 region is CASSEALQGFTEAFF. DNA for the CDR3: TGTGCCAGCAGTGAAGCGCTTCAGGGTTTCACTGAAGCTTTCTTT.

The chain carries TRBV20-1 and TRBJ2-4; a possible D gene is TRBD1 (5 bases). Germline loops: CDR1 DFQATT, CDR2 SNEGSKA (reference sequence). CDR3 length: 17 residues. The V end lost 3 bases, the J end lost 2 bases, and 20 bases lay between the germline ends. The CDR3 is CSASRGSGRLTKNIQYF. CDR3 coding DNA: TGCAGTGCTAGTAGGGGCTCAGGACGGTTAACCAAAAACATTCAGTACTTC.

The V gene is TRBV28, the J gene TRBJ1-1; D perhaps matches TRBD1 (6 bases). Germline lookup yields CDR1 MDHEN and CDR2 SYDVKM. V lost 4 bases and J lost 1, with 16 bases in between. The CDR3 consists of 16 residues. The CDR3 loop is CASSSFRGTGNTEAFF. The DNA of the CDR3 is TGTGCCAGCAGTTCATTCAGGGGAACCGGGAACACTGAAGCTTTCTTT.

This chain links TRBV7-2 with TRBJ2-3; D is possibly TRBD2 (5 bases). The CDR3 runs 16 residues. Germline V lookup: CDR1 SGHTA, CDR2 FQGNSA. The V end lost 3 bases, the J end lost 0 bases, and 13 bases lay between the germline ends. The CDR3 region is CASSFMSLASTDTQYF. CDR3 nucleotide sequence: TGTGCCAGCAGCTTTATGTCTCTAGCTAGCACAGATACGCAGTATTTT. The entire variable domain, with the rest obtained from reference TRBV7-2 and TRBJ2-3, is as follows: GAGVSQSPSNKVTEKGKDVELRCDPISGHTALYWYRQSLGQGLEFLIYFQGNSAPDKSGLPSDRFSAERTGGSVSTLTIQRTQQEDSAVYLCASSFMSLASTDTQYFGPGTRLTVL.

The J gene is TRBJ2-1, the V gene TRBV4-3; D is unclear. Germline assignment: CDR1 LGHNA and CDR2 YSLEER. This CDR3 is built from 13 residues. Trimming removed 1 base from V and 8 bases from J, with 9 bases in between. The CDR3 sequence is CASSQVLQDEQFF. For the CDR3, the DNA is TGCGCCAGCAGCCAAGTATTACAAGATGAGCAGTTCTTC.

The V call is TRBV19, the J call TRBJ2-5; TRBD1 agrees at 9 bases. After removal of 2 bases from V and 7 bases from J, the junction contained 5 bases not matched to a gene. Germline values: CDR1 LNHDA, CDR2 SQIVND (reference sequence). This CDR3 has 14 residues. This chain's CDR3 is CASSIRDREATQYF. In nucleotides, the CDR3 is TGTGCCAGTAGTATACGGGACAGGGAGGCGACCCAGTACTTC.

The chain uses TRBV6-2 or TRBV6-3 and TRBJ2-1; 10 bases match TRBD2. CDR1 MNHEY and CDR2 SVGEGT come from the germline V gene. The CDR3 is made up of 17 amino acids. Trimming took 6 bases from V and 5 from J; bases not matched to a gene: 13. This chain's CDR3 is CASSKSPSGRRNNEQFF. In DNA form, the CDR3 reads TGTGCCAGCAGCAAAAGTCCTAGCGGGAGACGGAACAATGAGCAGTTCTTC.